The clone carrying this TCR beta chain is a singleton in its sample. The data were obtained in a study of control samples from healthy donors and cancer patients. Trimming left V 7 bases short and J 0 bases short, with 9 bases between. Germline assignment: CDR1 MGHDK and CDR2 SYGVNS. This CDR3 contains 13 residues. Profiling relied on immunoSEQ multiplex PCR, and the TCRdb table lists in-frame clones only, not all of them. The table lists roughly 370,000 clones, around nine tenths of them singletons, with 5.5% to 7.5% in the top ten. This TCR came from a man in his forties with head and neck cancer. This rearrangement joins TRBV25-1 to TRBJ1-1, with D tentatively TRBD1 (5 bases). The sequencing input was PBMCs. The CDR3 sequence is CASTRGMNTEAFF. CDR3 sequence (DNA): TGTGCCAGCACCCGGGGCATGAACACTGAAGCTTTCTTT. The variable domain in full, with the rest retrieved from reference TRBV25-1 and TRBJ1-1, is EADIYQTPRYLVIGTGKKITLECSQTMGHDKMYWYQQDPGMELHLIHYSYGVNSTEKGDLSSESTVSRIRTEHFPLTLESARPSHTSQYLCASTRGMNTEAFFGQGTRLTVV.